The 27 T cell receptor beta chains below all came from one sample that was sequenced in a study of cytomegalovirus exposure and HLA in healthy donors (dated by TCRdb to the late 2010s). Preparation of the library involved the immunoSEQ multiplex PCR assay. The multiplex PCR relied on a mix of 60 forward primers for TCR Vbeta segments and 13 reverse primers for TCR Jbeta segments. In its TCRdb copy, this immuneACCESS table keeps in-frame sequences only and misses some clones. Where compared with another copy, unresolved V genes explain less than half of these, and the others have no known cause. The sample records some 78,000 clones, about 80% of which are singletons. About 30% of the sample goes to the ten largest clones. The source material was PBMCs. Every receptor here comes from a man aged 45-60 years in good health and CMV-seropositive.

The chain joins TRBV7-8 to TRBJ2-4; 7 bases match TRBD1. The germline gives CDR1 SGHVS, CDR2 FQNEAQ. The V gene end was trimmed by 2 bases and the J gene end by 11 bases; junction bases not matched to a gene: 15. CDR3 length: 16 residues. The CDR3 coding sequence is TGTGCCAGCAGCTTAATGGCGGGCCGGGACAGCGGCCTTCAGTACTTC. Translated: CASSLMAGRDSGLQYF.

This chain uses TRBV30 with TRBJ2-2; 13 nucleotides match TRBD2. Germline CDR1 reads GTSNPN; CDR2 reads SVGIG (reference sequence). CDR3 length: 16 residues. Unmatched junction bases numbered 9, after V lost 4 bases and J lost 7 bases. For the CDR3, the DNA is TGTGCCTGGACCCGGCGGACTAGCGGGAGCATCGGGGAGCTGTTTTTT. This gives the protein CAWTRRTSGSIGELFF.

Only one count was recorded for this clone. The CDR3 bases are TGTGCCAGCAGACCGAATTGGGATAGCGGGAGTTCCGGCAATGAGCAGTTCTTC. It yields the protein CASRPNWDSGSSGNEQFF. The chain joins TRBV2 to TRBJ2-1; 9 bases fit TRBD2. Germline assignment: CDR1 SNHLY and CDR2 FYNNEI. This CDR3 region has 18 residues. Losses at the gene ends were 6 bases for V and 6 bases for J; bases not matched to a gene: 18.

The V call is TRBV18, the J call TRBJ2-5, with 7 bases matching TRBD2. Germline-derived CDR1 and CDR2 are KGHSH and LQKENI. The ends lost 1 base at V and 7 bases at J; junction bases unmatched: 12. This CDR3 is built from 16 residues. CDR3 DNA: TGTGCCAGCTCACCACGGGTGCTAGCGGATGGGGGGACCCAGTACTTC. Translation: CASSPRVLADGGTQYF.

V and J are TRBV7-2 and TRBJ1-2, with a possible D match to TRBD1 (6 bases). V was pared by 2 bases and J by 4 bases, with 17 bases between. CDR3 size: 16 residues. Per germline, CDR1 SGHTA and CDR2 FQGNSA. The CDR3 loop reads CASSLWTAADLYGYTF. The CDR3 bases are TGTGCCAGCAGCTTATGGACAGCCGCAGACCTCTATGGCTACACCTTC.

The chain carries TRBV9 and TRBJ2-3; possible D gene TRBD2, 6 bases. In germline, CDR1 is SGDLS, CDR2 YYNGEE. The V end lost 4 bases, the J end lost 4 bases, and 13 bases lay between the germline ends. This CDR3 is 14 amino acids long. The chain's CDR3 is CASSFHTGADTQYF. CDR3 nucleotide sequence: TGTGCCAGCAGCTTCCACACGGGGGCAGATACGCAGTATTTT.

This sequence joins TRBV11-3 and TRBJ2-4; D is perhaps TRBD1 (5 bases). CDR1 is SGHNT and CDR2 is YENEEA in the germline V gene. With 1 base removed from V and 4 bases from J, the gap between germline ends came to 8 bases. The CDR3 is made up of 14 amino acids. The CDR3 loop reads CASSLVGQKNIQYF. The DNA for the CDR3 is TGTGCCAGCAGCTTAGTGGGGCAGAAAAACATTCAGTACTTC. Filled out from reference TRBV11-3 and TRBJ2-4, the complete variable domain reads EAGVVQSPRYKIIEKKQPVAFWCNPISGHNTLYWYLQNLGQGPELLIRYENEEAVDDSQLPKDRFSAERLKGVDSTLKIQPAELGDSAVYLCASSLVGQKNIQYFGAGTRLSVL.

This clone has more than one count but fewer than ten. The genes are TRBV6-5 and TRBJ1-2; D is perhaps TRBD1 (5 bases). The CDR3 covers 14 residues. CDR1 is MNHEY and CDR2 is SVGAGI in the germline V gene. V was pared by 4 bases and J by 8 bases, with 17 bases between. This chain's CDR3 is CASSSPAGNRGYTF. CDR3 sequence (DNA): TGTGCCAGCAGTTCCCCCGCAGGGAATCGGGGCTACACCTTC.

In DNA, the CDR3 is TGTGCCAGCAGCCTTAGTTCGGCTAGCGGAGCCTACGAGCAGTACTTC. Amino acids: CASSLSSASGAYEQYF. V is TRBV7-2 and J is TRBJ2-7, with 7 bases that match TRBD2. The length of the CDR3 is 16 residues. The germline V gene has CDR1 SGHTA and CDR2 FQGNSA. V lost 5 bases to trimming and J lost 2 bases; unmatched junction nucleotides: 12. The full variable domain, in which reference TRBV7-2 and TRBJ2-7 provide the parts outside the CDR3, is GAGVSQSPSNKVTEKGKDVELRCDPISGHTALYWYRQSLGQGLEFLIYFQGNSAPDKSGLPSDRFSAERTGGSVSTLTIQRTQQEDSAVYLCASSLSSASGAYEQYFGPGTRLTVT.

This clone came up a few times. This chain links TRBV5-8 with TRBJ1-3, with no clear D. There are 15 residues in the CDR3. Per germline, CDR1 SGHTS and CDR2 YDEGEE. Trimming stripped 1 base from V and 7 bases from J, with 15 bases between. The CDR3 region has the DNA TGTGCCAGCAGCTTGTCCTCAATCCTAACTAACACCATATATTTT. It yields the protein CASSLSSILTNTIYF.

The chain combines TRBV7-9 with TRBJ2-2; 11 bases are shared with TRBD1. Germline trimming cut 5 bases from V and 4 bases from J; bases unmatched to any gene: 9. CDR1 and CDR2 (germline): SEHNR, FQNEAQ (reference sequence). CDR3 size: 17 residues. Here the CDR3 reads CASSPLGTGGITGELFF. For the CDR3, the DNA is TGTGCCAGCAGCCCACTCGGGACAGGGGGGATCACCGGGGAGCTGTTTTTT.

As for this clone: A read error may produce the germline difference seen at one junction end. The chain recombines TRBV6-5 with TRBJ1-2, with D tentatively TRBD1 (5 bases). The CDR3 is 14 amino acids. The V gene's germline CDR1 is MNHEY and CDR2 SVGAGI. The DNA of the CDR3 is TGTGCCAGCAGTTACTCGAAGGCAGGGCATGGCGACACCTTC. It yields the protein CASSYSKAGHGDTF.

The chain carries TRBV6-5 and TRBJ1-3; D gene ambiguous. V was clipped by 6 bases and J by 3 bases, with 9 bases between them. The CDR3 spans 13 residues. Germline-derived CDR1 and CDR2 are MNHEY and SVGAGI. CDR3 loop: CASRPPGGNTIYF. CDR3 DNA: TGTGCCAGCAGACCCCCGGGTGGAAACACCATATATTTT.

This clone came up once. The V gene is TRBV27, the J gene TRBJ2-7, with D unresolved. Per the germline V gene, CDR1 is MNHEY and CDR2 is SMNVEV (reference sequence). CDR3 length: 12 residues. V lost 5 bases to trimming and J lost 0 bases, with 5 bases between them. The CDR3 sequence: CASSPSSYEQYF. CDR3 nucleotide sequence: TGTGCCAGCAGTCCGAGCTCCTACGAGCAGTACTTC.

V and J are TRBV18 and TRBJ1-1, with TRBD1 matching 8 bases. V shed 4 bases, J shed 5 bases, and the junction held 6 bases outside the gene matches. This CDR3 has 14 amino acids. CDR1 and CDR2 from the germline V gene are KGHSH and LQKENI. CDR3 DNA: TGTGCCAGCTCACGAGGGACAGGATTGACTGAAGCTTTCTTT. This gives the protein CASSRGTGLTEAFF.

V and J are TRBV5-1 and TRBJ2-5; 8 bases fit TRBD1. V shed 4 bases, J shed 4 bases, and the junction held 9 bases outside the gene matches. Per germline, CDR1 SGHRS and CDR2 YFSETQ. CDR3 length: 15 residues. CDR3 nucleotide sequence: TGCGCCAGCAGCCCCGCGCGGACAGGGCCAGAGACCCAGTACTTC. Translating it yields CASSPARTGPETQYF.

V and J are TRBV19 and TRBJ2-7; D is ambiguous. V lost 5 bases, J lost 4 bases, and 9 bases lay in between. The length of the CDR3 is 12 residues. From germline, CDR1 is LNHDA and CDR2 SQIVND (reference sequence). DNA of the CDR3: TGTGCCAGTAGTTCTGGAGATTACGAGCAGTACTTC. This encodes CASSSGDYEQYF.

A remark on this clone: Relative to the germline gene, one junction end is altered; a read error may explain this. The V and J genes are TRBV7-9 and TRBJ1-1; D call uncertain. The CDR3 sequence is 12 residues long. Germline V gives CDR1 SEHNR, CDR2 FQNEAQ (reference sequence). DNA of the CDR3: TGTTCCAGCAGCCCCGGAGTGACCGAAGCTTTCTTT. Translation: CSSSPGVTEAFF.

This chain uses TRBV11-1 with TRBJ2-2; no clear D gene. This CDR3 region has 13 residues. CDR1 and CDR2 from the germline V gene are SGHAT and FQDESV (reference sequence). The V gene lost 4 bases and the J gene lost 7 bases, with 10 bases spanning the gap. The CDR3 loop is CASSSQSGGELFF. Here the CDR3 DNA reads TGTGCCAGCAGCTCTCAGTCAGGCGGGGAGCTGTTTTTT.

In DNA form, the CDR3 reads TGTGCCAGCAGCGCACGGGGGTTGTATAATTCACCCCTCCACTTT. This codes for CASSARGLYNSPLHF. V usage is TRBV2 and J usage is TRBJ1-6, with D possibly matching TRBD1 (5 bases). The CDR3 loop spans 15 amino acids. The germline V gene has CDR1 SNHLY and CDR2 FYNNEI. Trimming left V 6 bases short and J 4 bases short, with 13 bases between.

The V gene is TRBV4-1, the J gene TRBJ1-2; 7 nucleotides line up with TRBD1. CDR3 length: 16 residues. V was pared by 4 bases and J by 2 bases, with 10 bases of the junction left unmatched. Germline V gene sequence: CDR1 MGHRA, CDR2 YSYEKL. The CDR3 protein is CASSPPGTAKNYGYTF. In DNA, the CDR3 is TGCGCCAGCAGCCCCCCCGGGACAGCTAAAAACTATGGCTACACCTTC.

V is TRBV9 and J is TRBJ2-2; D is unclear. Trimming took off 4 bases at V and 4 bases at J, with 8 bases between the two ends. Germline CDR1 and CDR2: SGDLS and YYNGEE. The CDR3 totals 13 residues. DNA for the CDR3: TGTGCCAGCAGCCGGTTGCGCACCGGGGAGCTGTTTTTT. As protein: CASSRLRTGELFF. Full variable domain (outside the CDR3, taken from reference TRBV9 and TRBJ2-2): DSGVTQTPKHLITATGQRVTLRCSPRSGDLSVYWYQQSLDQGLQFLIQYYNGEERAKGNILERFSAQQFPDLHSELNLSSLELGDSALYFCASSRLRTGELFFGEGSRLTVL.

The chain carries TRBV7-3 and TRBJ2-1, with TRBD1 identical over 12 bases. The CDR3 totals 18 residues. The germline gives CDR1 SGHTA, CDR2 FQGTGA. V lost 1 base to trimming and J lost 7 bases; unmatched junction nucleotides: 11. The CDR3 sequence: CASSLRGPGQGASNEQFF. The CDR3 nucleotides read TGTGCCAGCAGCTTAAGGGGACCGGGACAGGGGGCATCGAATGAGCAGTTCTTC.

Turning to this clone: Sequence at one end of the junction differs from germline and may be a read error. CDR3 loop: CASSQSPDSDNEQFF. CDR3 bases: TGTGCCAGCAGCCAATCCCCGGACTCCGACAATGAGCAGTTCTTC. The chain carries TRBV14 and TRBJ2-1, with D possibly matching TRBD2 (5 bases). Germline values: CDR1 SGHDN, CDR2 FVKESK. The CDR3 runs to 15 residues.

For the CDR3, the DNA is TGCGCCAGCAGCCAAGACCCTTCGCGCGAGCAGTACTTC. Translated: CASSQDPSREQYF. The chain carries TRBV4-3 and TRBJ2-7; D call uncertain. V lost 0 bases, J lost 6 bases, and 9 bases lay in between. There are 13 residues in the CDR3. In germline, CDR1 is LGHNA, CDR2 YSLEER.

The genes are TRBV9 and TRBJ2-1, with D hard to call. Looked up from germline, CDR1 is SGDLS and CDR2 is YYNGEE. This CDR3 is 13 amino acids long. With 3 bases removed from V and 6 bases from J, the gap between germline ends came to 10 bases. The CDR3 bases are TGTGCCAGCAGCGCCATAGATGTCAATGAGCAGTTCTTC. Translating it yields CASSAIDVNEQFF. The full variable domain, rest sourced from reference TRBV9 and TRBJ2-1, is DSGVTQTPKHLITATGQRVTLRCSPRSGDLSVYWYQQSLDQGLQFLIQYYNGEERAKGNILERFSAQQFPDLHSELNLSSLELGDSALYFCASSAIDVNEQFFGPGTRLTVL.

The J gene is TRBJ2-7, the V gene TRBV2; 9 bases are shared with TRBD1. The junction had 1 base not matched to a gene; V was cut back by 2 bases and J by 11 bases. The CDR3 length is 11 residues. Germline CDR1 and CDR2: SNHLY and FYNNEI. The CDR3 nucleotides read TGTGCCAGCAGTGAATGGGACAGGGAGTACTTC. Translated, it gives CASSEWDREYF.